These 21 T cell receptor beta chains share one sample of origin, sequenced in a study of post-analysis software for immune sequencing data. Notes on the study in general: Five TRBV segments appeared more often in patients than in controls, and TRBV5-6, TRBV5-1 and TRBV20-1 were among these.

Unique-molecular-identifier-tagged TCR beta cDNA libraries were used. MiXCR was run by TCRdb on the PCR reads, yielding one entry per CDR3 protein. The sample shows under 200,000 distinct CDR3 sequences, over 25% of them seen only once. These TCRs' antigens remain unknown. Sequenced input: blood. These receptors all stem from a girl under 18 with multiple sclerosis.

In its sample, this clonotype was seen many times. The chain is built from TRBV5-1 and TRBJ1-4; D perhaps matches TRBD1 (5 bases). V lost 0 bases to trimming and J lost 10 bases, with 19 bases between them. Germline V gene data show CDR1 as SGHRS and CDR2 as YFSETQ. The CDR3 is 16 amino acids. CDR3 region: CASSLAFGGVSGKLFF. In nucleotides, the CDR3 is TGCGCCAGCAGCTTGGCTTTCGGGGGGGTCTCCGGAAAACTGTTTTTT.

This clonotype showed up just a few times. The rearrangement joins TRBV4-1 to TRBJ2-1, with D perhaps TRBD2 (5 bases). The CDR3 extends over 14 amino acids. Germline V lookup: CDR1 MGHRA, CDR2 YSYEKL. Trimming shortened V by 0 bases and J by 9 bases, and 12 bases separated the two germline ends. The DNA of the CDR3 is TGCGCCAGCAGCCAAGAGGTGAGGAGGCGTGAGCAGTTCTTC. Protein product: CASSQEVRRREQFF.

For this clonotype: A much larger clone is a single base away; this may be a read error. V usage is TRBV5-1 and J usage is TRBJ2-4; D perhaps matches TRBD1 (6 bases). The DNA end lines up better with TRBJ2-7; the J call may be wrong. Germline loops: CDR1 SGHRS, CDR2 YFSETQ. CDR3 length equals 14 residues. The CDR3 reads CAGSLRGSHDEQYF. Here the CDR3 DNA reads TGCGCCGGCAGTCTTAGGGGGAGTCACGACGAGCAGTACTTC.

The chain carries TRBV6-2 or TRBV6-3 and TRBJ2-7, with D unclear. In germline, CDR1 is MNHEY, CDR2 SVGEGT. The V gene lost 0 bases and the J gene lost 6 bases, with 9 bases spanning the gap. The CDR3 has 13 amino acids. The CDR3 DNA follows: TGTGCCAGCAGTTACTCTCCACTCGGCGAGCAGTACTTC. This codes for CASSYSPLGEQYF.

This clonotype has just one count. A read error is possible here, since a much larger clone lies one base away. The rearrangement links TRBV5-1 to TRBJ2-4; the D call may be TRBD1 or TRBD2 (5 bases each). The J call is doubtful: the DNA matches TRBJ2-7 better. The germline V gene encodes CDR1 SGHRS and CDR2 YFSETQ. The CDR3 spans 14 residues. The CDR3 bases are TGCGCCAGCAACTTGGCCAGGGAGTCCTACGAGCAGTACTTC. It encodes CASNLARESYEQYF.

Concerning this clonotype itself: This may stem from a read error, because a much larger clone lies one nucleotide away. This chain joins TRBV15 and TRBJ2-3, with a possible D match to TRBD2 (5 bases). The CDR3 runs to 13 residues. Germline assignment: CDR1 LNHNV and CDR2 YYDKDF (reference sequence). The CDR3 nucleotides read TGTGCCACCAACAGAGGGTTAGCAGATACGCAGTATTTT. Its protein is CATNRGLADTQYF.

This clonotype was recorded a few times. This chain joins TRBV10-3 and TRBJ2-7; D not certain. V dropped 0 bases and J dropped 2 bases, with 11 bases sitting between them. The CDR3 is made up of 15 amino acids. Germline CDR1 is ENHRY and CDR2 is SYGVKD. The CDR3, as DNA: TGTGCCATCAGTGAGTCGCTAGGGCCAGCCTACGAGCAGTACTTC. As protein: CAISESLGPAYEQYF.

V and J are TRBV6-5 and TRBJ1-1; possible D gene TRBD1, 5 bases. Trimming took 4 bases from V and 7 from J, leaving 7 bases between them. Per the germline V gene, CDR1 is MNHEY and CDR2 is SVGAGI. The length of the CDR3 is 11 residues. In DNA form, the CDR3 reads TGTGCCAGCAGTTTGGGGGGTGAAGCTTTCTTT. Translated: CASSLGGEAFF.

This clonotype was seen many times. The chain uses TRBV4-1 and TRBJ2-3; D call uncertain. Germline values: CDR1 MGHRA, CDR2 YSYEKL. The CDR3 runs 15 residues. Trimming cost V 2 bases and J 4 bases, with 13 bases left between them. The DNA for the CDR3 is TGCGCCAGCAGCCAATTCGGAGTAGGGTCAGATACGCAGTATTTT. This gives the protein CASSQFGVGSDTQYF.

As concerns this clonotype: A much bigger clone sits one base away, suggesting this may be a read error. The CDR3 does not end in the conserved phenylalanine or tryptophan, so this is likely a read error. In DNA, the CDR3 is TGTGCCAGCAGTTTCGGGGGGGCGGGATATGGCTACACCGTC. Translating it yields CASSFGGAGYGYTV. V gene TRBV12-3 or TRBV12-4 combines with J gene TRBJ1-2, with a tentative D call TRBD1 (6 bases). The V gene lost 3 bases and the J gene lost 5 bases, with 13 bases spanning the gap. The CDR3 runs to 14 residues.

The V call is TRBV27, the J call TRBJ1-1; maybe TRBD1 (5 bases). Per the germline V gene, CDR1 is MNHEY and CDR2 is SMNVEV (reference sequence). Trimming stripped 3 bases from V and 3 bases from J, with 11 bases between. The CDR3 sequence is 14 residues long. The CDR3 DNA reads as TGTGCCAGCAGTTTGGTTAGGGACGACACTGAAGCTTTCTTT. Translation: CASSLVRDDTEAFF.

This clonotype came up many times. The chain combines TRBV20-1 with TRBJ2-1; 7 bases align to TRBD2. This CDR3 contains 16 residues. J lost 2 bases, V lost 3 bases, and 10 bases had no gene match. CDR1 is DFQATT and CDR2 is SNEGSKA in the germline V gene (reference sequence). DNA of the CDR3: TGCAGTGCTAGGGATAGAGGTCTAGCGGCCTACAATGAGCAGTTCTTC. It encodes CSARDRGLAAYNEQFF.

This clonotype has ten or more counts. V usage is TRBV29-1 and J usage is TRBJ1-5, with unresolved D. Germline-derived CDR1 and CDR2 are SQVTM and ANQGSEA. V dropped 4 bases and J dropped 3 bases, with 7 bases sitting between them. This CDR3 comprises 12 residues. CDR3 nucleotide sequence: TGCAGCGTTGGGGATATCAATCAGCCCCAGCATTTT. Its translation: CSVGDINQPQHF.

V usage is TRBV20-1 and J usage is TRBJ1-1; D gene ambiguous. CDR1 and CDR2 (germline): DFQATT, SNEGSKA (reference sequence). The CDR3 contains 11 residues. V was pared by 6 bases and J by 11 bases, with 16 bases between. The CDR3 protein is CSATAGQNAFF. The CDR3 nucleotides are TGCAGTGCCACGGCCGGGCAGAACGCTTTCTTT.

Worth noting for this clonotype: This may come from a read error, since a much larger clone is one base off. This chain joins TRBV28 and TRBJ2-1; 10 nucleotides match TRBD2. CDR3 length equals 16 residues. Germline CDR1 reads MDHEN; CDR2 reads SYDVKM. With 6 bases clipped from V and 6 bases from J, the junction kept 11 bases outside the gene matches. This CDR3 is CASSRLLAGTGNEQFF. The CDR3 region has the DNA TGTGCCAGCAGCCGCCTACTAGCGGGAACCGGCAATGAGCAGTTCTTC.

This clonotype was counted a few times. The chain has TRBV5-1 and TRBJ1-2; weak D call: TRBD1 (5 bases). Trimming shortened V by 3 bases and J by 5 bases, and 17 bases separated the two germline ends. In germline, CDR1 is SGHRS, CDR2 YFSETQ. This CDR3 comprises 15 residues. CDR3 coding DNA: TGCGCCAGCAGCTCTGACGATGGACAAGGATATGGCTACACCTTC. This translates into CASSSDDGQGYGYTF.

The V and J genes are TRBV15 and TRBJ1-2; 12 bases agree with TRBD1. CDR3 length: 17 amino acids. The germline V gene encodes CDR1 LNHNV and CDR2 YYDKDF (reference sequence). V shed 3 bases and J 5 bases; nucleotides not matched to a gene: 10. The CDR3 loop reads CATSRDGTGGGGYGYTF. CDR3 DNA: TGTGCCACCAGCAGGGACGGGACAGGGGGCGGAGGATATGGCTACACCTTC. Together with reference TRBV15 and TRBJ1-2, the CDR3 gives the full variable domain: DAMVIQNPRYQVTQFGKPVTLSCSQTLNHNVMYWYQQKSSQAPKLLFHYYDKDFNNEADTPDNFQSRRPNTSFCFLDIRSPGLGDTAMYLCATSRDGTGGGGYGYTFGSGTRLTVV.

This clonotype was counted many times. The chain employs TRBV14 and TRBJ2-7; no clear D. V lost 1 base, J lost 2 bases, and 9 bases lay in between. CDR1 and CDR2 (germline): SGHDN, FVKESK. The CDR3 has 14 amino acids. Here the CDR3 reads CASSQGRPTYEQYF. Here the CDR3 DNA reads TGTGCCAGCAGCCAAGGGCGACCCACCTACGAGCAGTACTTC. Supplemented by reference TRBV14 and TRBJ2-7, the full variable domain reads EAGVTQFPSHSVIEKGQTVTLRCDPISGHDNLYWYRRVMGKEIKFLLHFVKESKQDESGMPNNRFLAERTGGTYSTLKVQPAELEDSGVYFCASSQGRPTYEQYFGPGTRLTVT.

This clonotype was counted many times. CDR3 amino acids: CATSLGTGSGNEQFF. The CDR3 DNA is TGTGCCACTTCGCTCGGGACAGGGTCCGGCAATGAGCAGTTCTTC. The chain is built from TRBV24-1 and TRBJ2-1; 9 positions match TRBD1. CDR1 is KGHDR, CDR2 SFDVKD, per germline. The CDR3 contains 15 residues. Unmatched junction bases numbered 12, after V lost 10 bases and J lost 6 bases.

This clonotype was seen a handful of times. The V call is TRBV5-1, the J call TRBJ1-1, with D perhaps matching TRBD1 (5 bases). Trimming took 0 bases from V and 5 from J, leaving 17 bases between them. Germline lookup yields CDR1 SGHRS and CDR2 YFSETQ. The CDR3 loop spans 16 amino acids. CDR3 bases: TGCGCCAGCAGCTTGGGGTCCTTAGGAGGGGCGACTGAAGCTTTCTTT. It is translated as CASSLGSLGGATEAFF.

Details on this clonotype: At one of its ends the junction is not consistent with the germline gene, which may arise from a read error. The J gene is TRBJ1-1, the V gene TRBV20-1; maybe TRBD1 (6 bases). CDR3 length equals 13 residues. Looked up from germline, CDR1 is DFQATT and CDR2 is SNEGSKA (reference sequence). The CDR3 coding sequence is TGCAGTGCTAGAGCACAGGGAGGAACTGAAGTTTTCTTT. The encoded protein is CSARAQGGTEVFF.